This TCR beta chain stems from a study of T cell changes during pregnancy in multiple sclerosis (dated by TCRdb to between 2018 and 2021). About the full investigation: In women with multiple sclerosis, the researchers looked at how the T cell repertoire shifted as pregnancy progressed.

To prepare the library, the immunoSEQ multiplex PCR assay was applied. TCRdb took over this immuneACCESS table, retaining in-frame rearrangements with V and J assigned. Such tables are incomplete; in checked studies, under half of the missing clones stem from an unresolved V gene, and the remainder is unexplained. In this sample the table shows about 56,000 clones, about nine tenths of which occur a single time. 1.8% of the sample is held by the ten biggest clonotypes. On this clone itself: No cognate antigen has been identified for it. Per-base quality was not reported, and no clone a single base away is much larger than it.

CDR1 SGDLS and CDR2 YYNGEE are derived from the germline V gene. The CDR3 sequence holds 15 residues, the cysteine and phenylalanine included. The only DNA kept is the CDR3, 45 bases in frame from the first base. From V the trimming removes 4 bases and from J it removes 0 bases, while the gene matches leave 3 bases of the junction unaccounted for. The sequencing here drew on peripheral blood, taken after pregnancy. The chain links TRBV9 with TRBJ2-1, and 8 junction bases match TRBD1. The sequence derives from a female donor with multiple sclerosis, enrolled in a pregnancy study. The CDR3 protein is CASSTTGGSYNEQFF. Read as DNA, the sequence is TGTGCCAGCAGCACCACAGGGGGCTCCTACAATGAGCAGTTCTTC. With the rest looked up from the reference TRBV9 and TRBJ2-1 genes rather than sequenced, the full variable domain is DSGVTQTPKHLITATGQRVTLRCSPRSGDLSVYWYQQSLDQGLQFLIQYYNGEERAKGNILERFSAQQFPDLHSELNLSSLELGDSALYFCASSTTGGSYNEQFFGPGTRLTVL.